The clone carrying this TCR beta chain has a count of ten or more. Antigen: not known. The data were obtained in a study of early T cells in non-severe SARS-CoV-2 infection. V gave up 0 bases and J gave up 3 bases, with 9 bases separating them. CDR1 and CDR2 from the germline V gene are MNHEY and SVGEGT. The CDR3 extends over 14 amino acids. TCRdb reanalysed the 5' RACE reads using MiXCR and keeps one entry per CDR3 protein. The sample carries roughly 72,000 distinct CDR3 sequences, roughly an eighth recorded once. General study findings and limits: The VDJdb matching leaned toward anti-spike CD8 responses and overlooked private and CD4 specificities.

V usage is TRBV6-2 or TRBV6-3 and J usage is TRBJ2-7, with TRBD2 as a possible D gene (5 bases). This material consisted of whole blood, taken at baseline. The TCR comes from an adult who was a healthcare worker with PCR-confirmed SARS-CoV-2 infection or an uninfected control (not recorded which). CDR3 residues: CASSYSRASYEQYF. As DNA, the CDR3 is TGTGCCAGCAGTTACTCGAGGGCCAGCTACGAGCAGTACTTC.